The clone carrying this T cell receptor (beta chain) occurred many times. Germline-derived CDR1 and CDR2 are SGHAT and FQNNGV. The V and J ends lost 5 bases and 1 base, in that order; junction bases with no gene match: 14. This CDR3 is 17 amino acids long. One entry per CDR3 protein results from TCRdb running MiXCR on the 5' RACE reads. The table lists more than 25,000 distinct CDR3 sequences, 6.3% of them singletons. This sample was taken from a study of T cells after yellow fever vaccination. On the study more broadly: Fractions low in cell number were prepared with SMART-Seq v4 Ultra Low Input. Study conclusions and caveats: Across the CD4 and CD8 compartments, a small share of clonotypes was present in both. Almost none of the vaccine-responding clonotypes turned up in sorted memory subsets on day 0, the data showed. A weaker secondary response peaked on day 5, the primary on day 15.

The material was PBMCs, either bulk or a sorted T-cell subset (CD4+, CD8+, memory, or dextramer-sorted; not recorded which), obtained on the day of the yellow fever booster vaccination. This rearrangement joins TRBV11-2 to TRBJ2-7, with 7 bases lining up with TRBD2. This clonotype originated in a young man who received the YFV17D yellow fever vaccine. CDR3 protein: CASSPTGRRGTSYEQYF. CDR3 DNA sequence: TGTGCCAGCAGCCCCACGGGAAGGCGGGGGACTTCCTACGAGCAGTACTTC.